Each of the 13 T cell receptor beta chains below was sequenced from the same sample in a study of CD8+ T cells in alopecia areata. Extraction and reverse transcription of RNA yielded cDNA as the sequencing template. TCRdb's table, derived via immunoSEQ multiplex PCR, lists solely in-frame clones and lacks some. This sample yields around 160,000 clones, of which approximately 57% are seen a single time; over 12% belongs to the top ten. Treatment reported: oral pan-JAK inhibitor, 5-10 mg twice daily. Sequencing used CD4+ T cells sorted from blood, obtained at week 24, from a patient treated with tofacitinib. These receptors were collected from a human donor with alopecia areata.

This rearrangement joins TRBV29-1 to TRBJ2-5; possibly TRBD1 for D (6 bases). With 5 bases removed from V and 5 bases from J, the gap between germline ends came to 21 bases. Looked up from germline, CDR1 is SQVTM and CDR2 is ANQGSEA. The CDR3 runs 15 residues. This CDR3 is CSVNPQGFGWETQYF. DNA for the CDR3: TGCAGCGTTAACCCTCAGGGGTTTGGGTGGGAGACCCAGTACTTC. The variable domain in full, completed from reference TRBV29-1 and TRBJ2-5, reads SAVISQKPSRDICQRGTSLTIQCQVDSQVTMMFWYRQQPGQSLTLIATANQGSEATYESGFVIDKFPISRPNLTFSTLTVSNMSPEDSSIYLCSVNPQGFGWETQYFGPGTRLLVL.

The V call is TRBV7-9, the J call TRBJ1-4; D gene ambiguous. V lost 4 bases and J lost 0, with 6 bases in between. The germline V gene encodes CDR1 SEHNR and CDR2 FQNEAQ (reference sequence). The CDR3 length is 14 residues. The CDR3 sequence: CASSSRATNEKLFF. Here the CDR3 DNA reads TGTGCCAGCAGCTCCCGCGCAACTAATGAAAAACTGTTTTTT.

The chain joins TRBV5-1 to TRBJ1-2; TRBD1 matches at 7 bases. This CDR3 has 13 residues. Germline lookup yields CDR1 SGHRS and CDR2 YFSETQ. The V segment lost 0 bases and the J segment 8 bases; nucleotides outside the gene matches: 4. The CDR3 sequence: CASSLAQGEGYTF. CDR3 sequence (DNA): TGCGCCAGCAGCTTGGCCCAGGGGGAAGGCTACACCTTC.

This chain joins TRBV2 and TRBJ1-2, with 12 positions matching TRBD1. The CDR3 extends over 14 amino acids. With 6 bases clipped from V and 3 bases from J, the junction kept 2 bases outside the gene matches. The V gene's germline CDR1 is SNHLY and CDR2 FYNNEI. The CDR3 spells CASRGQGADYGYTF. CDR3 bases: TGTGCCAGCAGGGGACAGGGGGCGGACTATGGCTACACCTTC.

The rearrangement uses TRBV27 and TRBJ1-6, with TRBD1 matching over 7 bases. CDR1 is MNHEY and CDR2 is SMNVEV in the germline V gene (reference sequence). V was pared by 8 bases and J by 7 bases, with 8 bases of the junction left unmatched. CDR3 size: 14 residues. This CDR3 is CASGRGQGNSPLHF. CDR3 DNA: TGTGCCAGCGGTAGGGGGCAGGGGAATTCACCCCTCCACTTT.

This clone was recorded only once. The chain links TRBV14 to TRBJ1-6; 9 bases match TRBD1. The CDR3 totals 16 residues. V lost 2 bases to trimming and J lost 10 bases; unmatched junction nucleotides: 9. Germline V gene lookup returns CDR1 SGHDN and CDR2 FVKESK. The CDR3 DNA reads as TGTGCCAGCAGCCAATTAGGGACAGGGATAGGCTCACCCCTCCACTTT. The encoded protein is CASSQLGTGIGSPLHF.

In its sample, this clone was seen a few times. The rearrangement uses TRBV2 and TRBJ2-5; D unresolved. The end of the DNA fits TRBJ2-7 better, so the J call may be wrong. CDR1 and CDR2 (germline): SNHLY, FYNNEI. This CDR3 spans 13 amino acids. The CDR3 DNA is TGTGCCAGCAGTGAACGAGAAGGGTACGAGCAGTACTTC. The encoded protein is CASSEREGYEQYF.

The V call is TRBV27, the J call TRBJ1-2, with D possibly TRBD1 on 5 matching bases. The ends were cut back, 3 bases at V and 4 bases at J, with 12 bases in the middle. This CDR3 spans 14 amino acids. From germline, CDR1 is MNHEY and CDR2 SMNVEV (reference sequence). The CDR3 DNA is TGTGCCAGCAGTTTCAAGGGGAGGAGCTATGGCTACACCTTC. Its protein product is CASSFKGRSYGYTF.

The chain combines TRBV15 with TRBJ2-6; possibly TRBD1 for D (6 bases). This CDR3 contains 20 residues. Deletions cut 0 bases from V and 2 bases from J, with 20 bases between. The germline CDR1 and CDR2 sequences are LNHNV and YYDKDF (reference sequence). CDR3: CATSRDLVGTPTTGANVLTF. The CDR3 DNA is TGTGCCACCAGCAGAGATCTAGTAGGGACACCAACGACTGGGGCCAACGTCCTGACTTTC. The whole variable domain, remainder taken from reference TRBV15 and TRBJ2-6, is DAMVIQNPRYQVTQFGKPVTLSCSQTLNHNVMYWYQQKSSQAPKLLFHYYDKDFNNEADTPDNFQSRRPNTSFCFLDIRSPGLGDTAMYLCATSRDLVGTPTTGANVLTFGAGSRLTVL.

CDR3 bases: TGCGCCAGCAGCTTTCAGAGTTACCGCTCTGGGGCCAACGTCCTGACTTTC. It specifies CASSFQSYRSGANVLTF. The J gene is TRBJ2-6, the V gene TRBV5-1; D is ambiguous. The V gene's germline CDR1 is SGHRS and CDR2 YFSETQ. This CDR3 has 17 residues. V was clipped by 2 bases and J by 0 bases, with 12 bases between them.

The rearrangement uses TRBV7-2 and TRBJ2-7; 7 nucleotides match TRBD2. The CDR3 loop spans 12 amino acids. CDR1 and CDR2 (germline): SGHTA, FQGNSA. The junction had 2 bases not matched to a gene; V was cut back by 3 bases and J by 6 bases. CDR3 DNA: TGTGCCAGCAGCTTGACTAGCCCCGAGCAGTACTTC. Its protein is CASSLTSPEQYF. Full variable domain (missing parts from reference TRBV7-2 and TRBJ2-7): GAGVSQSPSNKVTEKGKDVELRCDPISGHTALYWYRQSLGQGLEFLIYFQGNSAPDKSGLPSDRFSAERTGGSVSTLTIQRTQQEDSAVYLCASSLTSPEQYFGPGTRLTVT.

This clone came up a few times. The chain carries TRBV7-9 and TRBJ1-3; 8 nucleotides match TRBD1. V lost 5 bases, J lost 8 bases, and 8 bases stayed unmatched. The CDR3 has 14 amino acids. Germline-derived CDR1 and CDR2 are SEHNR and FQNEAQ (reference sequence). The CDR3 nucleotides are TGTGCCAGCAGCAGGGGGACAGGTCGCGACACCATATATTTT. Protein sequence: CASSRGTGRDTIYF.

This clone was detected only a few times. The chain combines TRBV7-8 with TRBJ2-5; D is uncertain. The CDR3 totals 13 residues. Germline CDR1 is SGHVS and CDR2 is FQNEAQ. V was pared by 6 bases and J by 4 bases, with 12 bases between. The CDR3 loop is CASRSSMGETQYF. As DNA, the CDR3 is TGTGCCAGCAGATCATCGATGGGAGAGACCCAGTACTTC.